A single sample gave rise to the 25 T cell receptor beta chains below, sequenced in a study of T cells in Graves' hyperthyroidism and ophthalmopathy. It was RNA transcripts that yielded the amplified TCR beta CDR3 regions. The HTBI primer set served for first-round RT-PCR of the TCR CDR3. TCRdb reprocessed the multiplex PCR reads via MiXCR and lists one record per CDR3 protein. The repertoire holds roughly 720,000 distinct CDR3 sequences, with 17% as singletons. Sequencing used blood. The receptors were sampled from a man aged 50 or older with Graves' hyperthyroidism.

The sample holds many counts of this clonotype. The rearrangement links TRBV11-2 to TRBJ2-6; D call uncertain. Germline V lookup: CDR1 SGHAT, CDR2 FQNNGV. Trimming pared 0 bases from V and 4 bases from J, leaving 7 bases between. CDR3 length: 15 residues. DNA of the CDR3: TGTGCCAGCAGCTTAGATCGTCCAGGGGCCAACGTCCTGACTTTC. Protein product: CASSLDRPGANVLTF.

The chain uses TRBV30 and TRBJ2-4; 11 nucleotides align to TRBD2. The CDR3 length is 17 residues. Germline V gene sequence: CDR1 GTSNPN, CDR2 SVGIG (reference sequence). V gave up 3 bases and J gave up 8 bases; unmatched junction bases: 15. For the CDR3, the DNA is TGTGCCTGGAGGCGACCGGGACTAGCGGAGAACGGGGACATTCAGTACTTC. It specifies CAWRRPGLAENGDIQYF.

The sample holds a few counts of this clonotype. The V call is TRBV20-1, the J call TRBJ2-7; TRBD2 aligns across 10 bases. V shed 0 bases and J 2 bases; nucleotides not matched to a gene: 4. This CDR3 is 15 amino acids long. In germline, CDR1 is DFQATT, CDR2 SNEGSKA (reference sequence). CDR3 sequence (DNA): TGCAGTGCTAGAGAGGTGAGCGGGAGGGCCTACGAGCAGTACTTC. Its protein product is CSAREVSGRAYEQYF.

This clonotype was detected ten times or more. CDR3 residues: CSARAPGEAFF. CDR3 bases: TGCAGTGCTAGAGCCCCTGGGGAAGCTTTCTTT. The rearrangement uses TRBV20-1 and TRBJ1-1; D not resolved. CDR3 length: 11 amino acids. The germline V and J ends were trimmed by 1 base and 8 bases, with 8 bases remaining between them. Germline loops: CDR1 DFQATT, CDR2 SNEGSKA (reference sequence).

With respect to this clonotype: This may be a read error, as it is one base from a much larger clone. The V call is TRBV28, the J call TRBJ2-2; 7 bases fit TRBD2. CDR1 MDHEN and CDR2 SYDVKM come from the germline V gene. This CDR3 has 13 amino acids. Trimming at V came to 7 bases and at J to 7 bases, leaving 6 bases not matched to a gene. CDR3 sequence reads: CASNGLGIGELFF. The CDR3 region has the DNA TGTGCCAGCAACGGACTAGGAATCGGGGAGCTGTTTTTT.

The gene calls are TRBV2 and TRBJ2-7; 7 bases fit TRBD2. Losses at the gene ends were 8 bases for V and 7 bases for J; bases not matched to a gene: 8. The length of the CDR3 is 12 residues. Germline V gives CDR1 SNHLY, CDR2 FYNNEI. In DNA form, the CDR3 reads TGTGCCAGCCGACTAGCAGCTATGGAGCAGTACTTC. This gives the protein CASRLAAMEQYF.

This clonotype was counted at least ten times. This chain links TRBV11-3 with TRBJ1-5; the D is unclear. Per the germline V gene, CDR1 is SGHNT and CDR2 is YENEEA. The ends were cut back, 1 base at V and 6 bases at J, with 1 base in the middle. The CDR3 is made up of 11 amino acids. CDR3 amino acids: CASSLVQPQHF. CDR3 coding DNA: TGTGCCAGCAGCTTAGTTCAGCCCCAGCATTTT.

This clonotype was found a few times. This chain uses TRBV6-1 with TRBJ1-2; D is possibly TRBD1 (5 bases). The germline V and J ends were trimmed by 5 bases and 7 bases, with 8 bases remaining between them. Germline CDR1 is MNHNS and CDR2 is SASEGT. CDR3 length: 11 amino acids. CDR3 coding DNA: TGTGCCAGCAGTCAGACAGTTGGCTACACCTTC. It is translated as CASSQTVGYTF.

This clonotype was recorded at least ten times. The V and J genes are TRBV20-1 and TRBJ1-4; D gene ambiguous. The CDR3 extends over 11 amino acids. Deletions cut 3 bases from V and 13 bases from J, with 12 bases between. Per the germline V gene, CDR1 is DFQATT and CDR2 is SNEGSKA (reference sequence). The CDR3 DNA reads as TGCAGTGCTAGTTCGGCCAGGATACTGTTTTTT. Translating it yields CSASSARILFF.

This clonotype has only a few counts. This CDR3 is CASSPSGIAGYYEQYF. CDR3 bases: TGTGCCAGCAGTCCTTCCGGGATAGCGGGATACTACGAGCAGTACTTC. The V gene is TRBV28, the J gene TRBJ2-7; TRBD2 matches 8 bases. This CDR3 is 16 amino acids long. Unmatched junction bases numbered 12, after V lost 5 bases and J lost 3 bases. Germline V lookup: CDR1 MDHEN, CDR2 SYDVKM.

This clonotype was detected only a few times. This chain joins TRBV20-1 and TRBJ2-3, with D unclear. Trimming removed 3 bases at V and 6 bases at J, with 7 bases between. Germline CDR1 reads DFQATT; CDR2 reads SNEGSKA (reference sequence). The CDR3 consists of 11 residues. CDR3 nucleotide sequence: TGCAGTGCTAGCTCGCGGGATACGCAGTATTTT. This gives the protein CSASSRDTQYF.

The chain is built from TRBV5-1 and TRBJ1-2; D is unresolved. The V end lost 0 bases, the J end lost 6 bases, and 15 bases lay between the germline ends. The CDR3 is 15 residues long. Germline lookup yields CDR1 SGHRS and CDR2 YFSETQ. The CDR3 loop reads CASSLGPVGGHGYTF. DNA of the CDR3: TGCGCCAGCAGCTTGGGTCCCGTGGGAGGCCATGGCTACACCTTC.

This clonotype was seen more than once but under ten times. The chain has TRBV7-9 and TRBJ2-3; D remains unclear. V gave up 6 bases and J gave up 0 bases, with 16 bases separating them. CDR1 and CDR2 from the germline V gene are SEHNR and FQNEAQ (reference sequence). The CDR3 spans 16 residues. CDR3 DNA sequence: TGTGCCAGCAGAACCATGAAACCCGAGAGCACAGATACGCAGTATTTT. Its translation: CASRTMKPESTDTQYF.

V and J are TRBV5-1 and TRBJ1-4; D unresolved. Germline-derived CDR1 and CDR2 are SGHRS and YFSETQ. V lost 0 bases, J lost 1 base, and 7 bases lay in between. The CDR3 has 15 residues. CDR3 protein: CASSLGRLTNEKLFF. CDR3 DNA: TGCGCCAGCAGCTTGGGAAGGCTAACTAATGAAAAACTGTTTTTT.

This clonotype has ten or more counts. The chain joins TRBV27 to TRBJ1-1, with 11 bases aligning to TRBD1. V shed 5 bases, J shed 3 bases, and the junction held 8 bases outside the gene matches. The CDR3 spans 16 residues. CDR1 and CDR2 from the germline V gene are MNHEY and SMNVEV (reference sequence). DNA for the CDR3: TGTGCCAGCAGTCCCGTGGGACAGGGGGACCACACTGAAGCTTTCTTT. Protein product: CASSPVGQGDHTEAFF.

This clonotype was found a few times. This chain connects TRBV5-1 to TRBJ2-4; 10 bases line up with TRBD2. CDR3 length: 19 residues. The V gene's germline CDR1 is SGHRS and CDR2 YFSETQ. Trimming at V came to 2 bases and at J to 7 bases, leaving 18 bases not matched to a gene. This CDR3 is CASSFLGESSGRYENIQYF. CDR3 nucleotides: TGCGCCAGCAGCTTCTTAGGGGAGAGTAGCGGGAGGTATGAGAACATTCAGTACTTC.

Many counts were recorded for this clonotype. The gene calls are TRBV27 and TRBJ2-3; 8 nucleotides agree with TRBD2. The germline gives CDR1 MNHEY, CDR2 SMNVEV (reference sequence). CDR3 length: 17 residues. After removal of 5 bases from V and 6 bases from J, the junction contained 16 bases not matched to a gene. The CDR3: CASSPRSSGTPRDTQYF. The CDR3 region has the DNA TGTGCCAGCAGTCCCCGTAGTAGCGGGACCCCCCGCGATACGCAGTATTTT.

This clonotype occurred a few times. The DNA for the CDR3 is TGTGCCTGGACAATTAAAGAGACCCAGTACTTC. Translation: CAWTIKETQYF. The V gene is TRBV30, the J gene TRBJ2-5, with D unresolved. CDR1 and CDR2 from the germline V gene are GTSNPN and SVGIG (reference sequence). The CDR3 sequence is 11 residues long. The V end was cut by 4 bases, the J end by 3 bases, with 6 bases between.

The chain is built from TRBV20-1 and TRBJ2-3; the match to TRBD2 covers 12 bases. After removal of 1 base from V and 4 bases from J, the junction contained 9 bases not matched to a gene. The CDR3 is 17 amino acids. The germline V gene encodes CDR1 DFQATT and CDR2 SNEGSKA (reference sequence). In nucleotides, the CDR3 is TGCAGTGCTAGAGGGGCCCTAGCGGGAGGGCCCCCAGATACGCAGTATTTT. It translates to CSARGALAGGPPDTQYF.

The rearrangement links TRBV19 to TRBJ2-7; either TRBD1 or TRBD2 may fit D (5 bases each). The germline V gene has CDR1 LNHDA and CDR2 SQIVND (reference sequence). Trimming removed 4 bases from V and 2 bases from J, with 12 bases in between. The length of the CDR3 is 14 residues. The CDR3 DNA sequence: TGTGCCAGTAGTACCCCGGGGCGTCCCTACGAGCAGTACTTC. This translates into CASSTPGRPYEQYF.

This clonotype was seen repeatedly, ten times or more. The rearrangement uses TRBV20-1 and TRBJ2-1; D may be TRBD2 (6 bases). The CDR3 is made up of 15 amino acids. The germline V and J ends were trimmed by 5 bases and 4 bases, with 18 bases remaining between them. Germline values: CDR1 DFQATT, CDR2 SNEGSKA (reference sequence). CDR3: CSAFPVSGQYNEQFF. The CDR3 DNA follows: TGCAGTGCTTTCCCGGTTAGCGGCCAGTACAATGAGCAGTTCTTC.

This clonotype was found many times. The rearrangement links TRBV12-3 or TRBV12-4 to TRBJ1-2; no reliable D call. The CDR3 loop spans 12 amino acids. Trimming shortened V by 5 bases and J by 8 bases, and 12 bases separated the two germline ends. CDR3 loop: CASSLPSGGYTF. The CDR3 DNA is TGTGCCAGCAGTCTCCCCTCCGGGGGCTACACCTTC.

In the case of this clonotype: A junction boundary mismatches the germline segment, possibly from a read error. This rearrangement joins TRBV18 to TRBJ1-1; D remains unclear. The CDR3 runs to 13 residues. Germline V gene data show CDR1 as KGHSH and CDR2 as LQKENI. The CDR3 loop reads CASSPGEGTETFF. CDR3 DNA sequence: TGTGCCAGCTCACCCGGTGAGGGCACTGAAACTTTCTTT.

The sample holds a few counts of this clonotype. Given a much more abundant clone one base away, this may be a read error. The CDR3 reads CASAPRGGETQYF. DNA of the CDR3: TGTGCTAGTGCCCCTAGAGGGGGAGAGACCCAGTACTTC. The rearrangement joins TRBV12-5 to TRBJ2-5; TRBD1 is a possible D gene (6 bases). The V gene lost 7 bases and the J gene lost 4 bases, with 13 bases spanning the gap. CDR1 is LGHNT, CDR2 FRNRAP, per germline. The CDR3 is 13 amino acids.

This clonotype showed up many times. V and J are TRBV6-2 or TRBV6-3 and TRBJ1-1, with TRBD1 matching 7 bases. The germline CDR1 and CDR2 sequences are MNHEY and SVGEGT. V was clipped by 4 bases and J by 4 bases; unmatched bases: 6. CDR3 length equals 14 residues. CDR3 amino acids: CASSWQGVRTEAFF. Written as DNA, the CDR3 is TGTGCCAGCAGTTGGCAGGGGGTACGCACTGAAGCTTTCTTT.